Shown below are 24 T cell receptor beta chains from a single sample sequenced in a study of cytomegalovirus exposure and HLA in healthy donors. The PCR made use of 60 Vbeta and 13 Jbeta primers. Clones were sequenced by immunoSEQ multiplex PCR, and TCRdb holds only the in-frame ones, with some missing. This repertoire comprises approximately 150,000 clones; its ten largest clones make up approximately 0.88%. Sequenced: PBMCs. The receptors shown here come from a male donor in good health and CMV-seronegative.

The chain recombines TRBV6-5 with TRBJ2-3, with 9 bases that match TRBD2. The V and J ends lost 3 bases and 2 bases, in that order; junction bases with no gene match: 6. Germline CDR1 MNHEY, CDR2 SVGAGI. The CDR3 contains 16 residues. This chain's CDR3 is CASSYGASGDTDTQYF. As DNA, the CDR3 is TGTGCCAGCAGTTATGGGGCTAGCGGGGACACAGATACGCAGTATTTT.

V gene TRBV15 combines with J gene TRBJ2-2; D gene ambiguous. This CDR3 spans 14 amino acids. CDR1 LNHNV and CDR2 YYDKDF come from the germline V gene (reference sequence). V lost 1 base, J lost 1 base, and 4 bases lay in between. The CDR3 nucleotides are TGTGCCACCAGCAGAGGACAGAACACCGGGGAGCTGTTTTTT. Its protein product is CATSRGQNTGELFF.

The CDR3 DNA follows: TGTGCCAGCAGTGTACAGGCACTCTCGGACTATGGCTACACCTTC. This translates into CASSVQALSDYGYTF. The chain is built from TRBV6-1 and TRBJ1-2, with D maybe TRBD1 (5 bases). Germline CDR1 MNHNS, CDR2 SASEGT. Trimming pared 4 bases from V and 3 bases from J, leaving 15 bases between. The CDR3 extends over 15 amino acids.

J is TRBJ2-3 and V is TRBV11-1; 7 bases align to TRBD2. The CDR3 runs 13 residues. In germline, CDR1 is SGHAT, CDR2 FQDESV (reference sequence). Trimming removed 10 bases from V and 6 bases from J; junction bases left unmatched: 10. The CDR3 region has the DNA TGTGCCACGGAGCCAGTGCGGGGGGATACGCAGTATTTT. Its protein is CATEPVRGDTQYF. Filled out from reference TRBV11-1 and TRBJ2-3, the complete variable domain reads EAEVAQSPRYKITEKSQAVAFWCDPISGHATLYWYRQILGQGPELLVQFQDESVVDDSQLPKDRFSAERLKGVDSTLKIQPAELGDSAMYLCATEPVRGDTQYFGPGTRLTVL.

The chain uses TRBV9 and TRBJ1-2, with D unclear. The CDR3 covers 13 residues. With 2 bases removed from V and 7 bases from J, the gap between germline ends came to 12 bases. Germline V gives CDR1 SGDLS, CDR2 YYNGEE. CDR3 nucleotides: TGTGCCAGCAGCGTTGAGGGTCTAGCTGGCTACACCTTC. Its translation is CASSVEGLAGYTF. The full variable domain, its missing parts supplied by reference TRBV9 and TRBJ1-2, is DSGVTQTPKHLITATGQRVTLRCSPRSGDLSVYWYQQSLDQGLQFLIQYYNGEERAKGNILERFSAQQFPDLHSELNLSSLELGDSALYFCASSVEGLAGYTFGSGTRLTVV.

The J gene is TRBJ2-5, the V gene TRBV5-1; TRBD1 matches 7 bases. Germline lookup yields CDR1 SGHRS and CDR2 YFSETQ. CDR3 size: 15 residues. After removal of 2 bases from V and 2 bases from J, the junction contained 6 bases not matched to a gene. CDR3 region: CASSFQGQIQETQYF. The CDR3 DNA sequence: TGCGCCAGCAGCTTCCAGGGACAGATACAAGAGACCCAGTACTTC.

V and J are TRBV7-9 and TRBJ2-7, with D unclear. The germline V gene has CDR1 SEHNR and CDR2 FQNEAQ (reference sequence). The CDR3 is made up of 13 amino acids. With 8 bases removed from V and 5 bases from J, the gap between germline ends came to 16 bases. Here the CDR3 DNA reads TGTGCCAGCCAAGTCAAAACTAACGACGAGCAGTACTTC. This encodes CASQVKTNDEQYF.

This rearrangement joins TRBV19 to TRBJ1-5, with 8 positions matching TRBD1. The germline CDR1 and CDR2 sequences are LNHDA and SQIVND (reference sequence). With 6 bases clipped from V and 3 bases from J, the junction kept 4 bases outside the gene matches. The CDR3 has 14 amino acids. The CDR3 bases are TGTGCCAGTAGACGGGACAGGCTCAATCAGCCCCAGCATTTT. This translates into CASRRDRLNQPQHF. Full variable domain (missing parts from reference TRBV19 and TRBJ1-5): DGGITQSPKYLFRKEGQNVTLSCEQNLNHDAMYWYRQDPGQGLRLIYYSQIVNDFQKGDIAEGYSVSREKKESFPLTVTSAQKNPTAFYLCASRRDRLNQPQHFGDGTRLSIL.

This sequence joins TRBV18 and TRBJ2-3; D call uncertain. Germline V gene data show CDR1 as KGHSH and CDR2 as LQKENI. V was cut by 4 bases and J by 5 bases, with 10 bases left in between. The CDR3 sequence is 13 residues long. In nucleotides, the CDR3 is TGTGCCAGCTCACGTCGAGGCGAAGATACGCAGTATTTT. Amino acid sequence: CASSRRGEDTQYF. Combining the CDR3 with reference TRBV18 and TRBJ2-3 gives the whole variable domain NAGVMQNPRHLVRRRGQEARLRCSPMKGHSHVYWYRQLPEEGLKFMVYLQKENIIDESGMPKERFSAEFPKEGPSILRIQQVVRGDSAAYFCASSRRGEDTQYFGPGTRLTVL.

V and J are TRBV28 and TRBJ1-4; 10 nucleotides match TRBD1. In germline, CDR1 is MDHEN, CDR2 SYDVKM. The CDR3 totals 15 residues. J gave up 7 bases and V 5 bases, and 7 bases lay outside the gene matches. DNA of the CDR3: TGTGCCAGCAGTCCACCGACAGGGGGCATTGAAAAACTGTTTTTT. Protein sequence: CASSPPTGGIEKLFF.

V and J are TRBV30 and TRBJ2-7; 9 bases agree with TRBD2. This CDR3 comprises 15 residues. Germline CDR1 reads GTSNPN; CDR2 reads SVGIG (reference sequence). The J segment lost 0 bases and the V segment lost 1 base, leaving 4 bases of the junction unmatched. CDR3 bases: TGTGCCTGGAGTGGGACTAGCGAAATCTCCTACGAGCAGTACTTC. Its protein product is CAWSGTSEISYEQYF.

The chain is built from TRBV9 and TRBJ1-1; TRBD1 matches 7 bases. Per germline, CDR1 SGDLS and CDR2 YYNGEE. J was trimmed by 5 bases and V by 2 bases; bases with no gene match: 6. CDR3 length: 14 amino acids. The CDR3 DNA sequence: TGTGCCAGCAGCGTCACAGGGGTAGGAACTGAAGCTTTCTTT. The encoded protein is CASSVTGVGTEAFF.

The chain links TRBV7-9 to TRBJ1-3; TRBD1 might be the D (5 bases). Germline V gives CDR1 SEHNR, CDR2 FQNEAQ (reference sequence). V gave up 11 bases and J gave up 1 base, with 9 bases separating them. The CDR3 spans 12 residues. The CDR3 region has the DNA TGTGCCTGGGGGGGATCTGGAAACACCATATATTTT. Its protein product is CAWGGSGNTIYF.

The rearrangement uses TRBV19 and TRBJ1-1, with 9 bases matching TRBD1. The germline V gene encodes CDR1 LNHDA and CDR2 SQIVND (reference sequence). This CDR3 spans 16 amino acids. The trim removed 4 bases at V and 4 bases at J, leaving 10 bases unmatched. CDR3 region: CASSTPGQGSGTEAFF. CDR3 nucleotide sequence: TGTGCCAGTAGTACTCCGGGACAGGGCTCGGGCACTGAAGCTTTCTTT.

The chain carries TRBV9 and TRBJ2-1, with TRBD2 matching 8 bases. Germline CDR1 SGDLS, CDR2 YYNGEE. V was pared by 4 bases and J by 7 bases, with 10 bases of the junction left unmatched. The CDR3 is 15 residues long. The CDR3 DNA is TGTGCCAGCAGCCAGGAGGTAGCGGGGAATAATGAGCAGTTCTTC. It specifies CASSQEVAGNNEQFF. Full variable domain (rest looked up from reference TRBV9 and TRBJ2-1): DSGVTQTPKHLITATGQRVTLRCSPRSGDLSVYWYQQSLDQGLQFLIQYYNGEERAKGNILERFSAQQFPDLHSELNLSSLELGDSALYFCASSQEVAGNNEQFFGPGTRLTVL.

The CDR3 bases are TGTGCCAGCAGGCTCCAGACTAGCGGGAGGCACGAGCAGTACTTC. Its translation: CASRLQTSGRHEQYF. The rearrangement links TRBV6-5 to TRBJ2-7; 13 nucleotides agree with TRBD2. This CDR3 comprises 15 residues. Germline assignment: CDR1 MNHEY and CDR2 SVGAGI. J was trimmed by 5 bases and V by 6 bases; bases with no gene match: 7.

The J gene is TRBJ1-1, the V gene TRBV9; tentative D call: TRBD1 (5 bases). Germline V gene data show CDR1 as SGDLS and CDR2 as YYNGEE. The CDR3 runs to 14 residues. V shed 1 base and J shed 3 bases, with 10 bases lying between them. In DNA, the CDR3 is TGTGCCAGCAGCGTAAGCGGAGGGGACACTGAAGCTTTCTTT. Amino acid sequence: CASSVSGGDTEAFF.

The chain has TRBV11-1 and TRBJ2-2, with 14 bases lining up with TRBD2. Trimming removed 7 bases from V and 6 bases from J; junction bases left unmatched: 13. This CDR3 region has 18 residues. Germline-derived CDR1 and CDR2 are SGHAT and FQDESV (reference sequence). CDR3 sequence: CASKRTEGLAGESGELFF. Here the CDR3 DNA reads TGTGCCAGCAAAAGGACTGAGGGACTAGCGGGAGAGTCCGGGGAGCTGTTTTTT.

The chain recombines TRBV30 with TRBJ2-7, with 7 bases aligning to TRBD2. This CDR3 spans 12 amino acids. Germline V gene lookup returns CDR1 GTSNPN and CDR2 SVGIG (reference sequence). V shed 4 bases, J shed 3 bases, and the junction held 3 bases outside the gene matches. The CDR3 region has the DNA TGTGCCTGGACTAGCGGAAACTACGAGCAGTACTTC. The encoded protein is CAWTSGNYEQYF.

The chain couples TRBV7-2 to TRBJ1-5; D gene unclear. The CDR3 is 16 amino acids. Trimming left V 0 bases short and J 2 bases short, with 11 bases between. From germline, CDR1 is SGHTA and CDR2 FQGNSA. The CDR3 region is CASSLAVTRGNQPQHF. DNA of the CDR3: TGTGCCAGCAGCTTAGCGGTCACCCGGGGCAATCAGCCCCAGCATTTT.

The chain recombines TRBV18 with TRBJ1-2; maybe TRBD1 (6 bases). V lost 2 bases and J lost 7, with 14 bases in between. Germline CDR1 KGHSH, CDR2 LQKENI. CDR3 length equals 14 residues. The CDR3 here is CASSPSGAGGGYTF. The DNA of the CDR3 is TGTGCCAGCTCACCATCAGGGGCTGGGGGTGGCTACACCTTC. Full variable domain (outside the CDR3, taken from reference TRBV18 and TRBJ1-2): NAGVMQNPRHLVRRRGQEARLRCSPMKGHSHVYWYRQLPEEGLKFMVYLQKENIIDESGMPKERFSAEFPKEGPSILRIQQVVRGDSAAYFCASSPSGAGGGYTFGSGTRLTVV.

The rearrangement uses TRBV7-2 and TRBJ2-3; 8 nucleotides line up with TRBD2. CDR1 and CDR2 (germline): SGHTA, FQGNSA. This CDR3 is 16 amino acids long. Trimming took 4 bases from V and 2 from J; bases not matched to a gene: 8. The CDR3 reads CASSSLAGTHTDTQYF. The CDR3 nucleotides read TGTGCCAGCAGCTCCTTAGCGGGGACCCACACAGATACGCAGTATTTT. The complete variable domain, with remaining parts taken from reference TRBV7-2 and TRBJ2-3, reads GAGVSQSPSNKVTEKGKDVELRCDPISGHTALYWYRQSLGQGLEFLIYFQGNSAPDKSGLPSDRFSAERTGGSVSTLTIQRTQQEDSAVYLCASSSLAGTHTDTQYFGPGTRLTVL.

The chain's CDR3 is CAWSVQTWDEQFF. DNA for the CDR3: TGTGCCTGGAGTGTACAGACATGGGATGAGCAGTTCTTC. The J gene is TRBJ2-1, the V gene TRBV30; D unclear. Germline lookup yields CDR1 GTSNPN and CDR2 SVGIG (reference sequence). The CDR3 has 13 residues. Trimming removed 0 bases at V and 8 bases at J, with 11 bases between.

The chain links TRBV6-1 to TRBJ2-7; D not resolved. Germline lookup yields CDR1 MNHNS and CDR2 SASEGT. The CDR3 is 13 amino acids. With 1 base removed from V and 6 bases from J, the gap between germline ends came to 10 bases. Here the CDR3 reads CASSEVGYPEQYF. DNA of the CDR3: TGTGCCAGCAGTGAAGTCGGGTATCCCGAGCAGTACTTC.